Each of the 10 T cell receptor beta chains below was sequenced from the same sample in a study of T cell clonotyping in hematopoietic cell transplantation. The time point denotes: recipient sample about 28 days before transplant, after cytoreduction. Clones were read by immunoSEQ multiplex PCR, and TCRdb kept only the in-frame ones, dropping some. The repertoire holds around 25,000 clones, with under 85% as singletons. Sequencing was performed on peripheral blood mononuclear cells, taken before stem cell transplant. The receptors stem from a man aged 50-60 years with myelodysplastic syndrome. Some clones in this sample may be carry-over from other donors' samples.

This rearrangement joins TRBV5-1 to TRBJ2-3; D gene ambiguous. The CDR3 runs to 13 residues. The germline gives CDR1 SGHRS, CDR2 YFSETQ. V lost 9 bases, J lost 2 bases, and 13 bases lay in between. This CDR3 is CATAPLSTDTQYF. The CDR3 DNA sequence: TGCGCCACTGCGCCCCTCTCCACAGATACGCAGTATTTT.

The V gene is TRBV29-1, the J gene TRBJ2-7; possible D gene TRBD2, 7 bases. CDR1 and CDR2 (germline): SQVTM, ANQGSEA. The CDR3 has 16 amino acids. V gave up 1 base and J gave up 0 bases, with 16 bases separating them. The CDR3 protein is CSVEVGRGGPSYEQYF. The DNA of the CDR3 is TGCAGCGTTGAAGTGGGGAGGGGGGGACCCTCCTACGAGCAGTACTTC.

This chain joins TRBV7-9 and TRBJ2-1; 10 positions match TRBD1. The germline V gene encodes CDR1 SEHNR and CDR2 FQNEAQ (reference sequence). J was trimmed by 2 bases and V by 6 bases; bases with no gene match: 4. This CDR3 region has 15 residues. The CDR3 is CASRPGTGAYNEQFF. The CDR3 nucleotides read TGTGCCAGCAGGCCCGGGACAGGGGCCTACAATGAGCAGTTCTTC.

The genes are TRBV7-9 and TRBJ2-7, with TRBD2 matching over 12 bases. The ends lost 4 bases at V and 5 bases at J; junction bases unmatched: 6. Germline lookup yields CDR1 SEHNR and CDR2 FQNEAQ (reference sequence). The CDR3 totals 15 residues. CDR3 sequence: CASSYLAGGGHEQYF. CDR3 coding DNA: TGTGCCAGCAGCTACCTAGCGGGGGGGGGCCACGAGCAGTACTTC.

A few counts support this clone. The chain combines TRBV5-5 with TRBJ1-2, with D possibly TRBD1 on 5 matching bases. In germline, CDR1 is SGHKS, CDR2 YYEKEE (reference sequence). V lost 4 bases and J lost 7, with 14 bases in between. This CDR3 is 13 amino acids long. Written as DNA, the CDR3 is TGTGCCAGCAGCACTAACGAGGGACCTGGCTACACCTTC. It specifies CASSTNEGPGYTF.

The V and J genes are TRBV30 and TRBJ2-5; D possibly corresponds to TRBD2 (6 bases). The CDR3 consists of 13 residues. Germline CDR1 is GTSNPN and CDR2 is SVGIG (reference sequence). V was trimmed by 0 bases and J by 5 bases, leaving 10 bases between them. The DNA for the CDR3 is TGTGCCTGGAGTGTACCGGGAGCGGAGACCCAGTACTTC. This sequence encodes CAWSVPGAETQYF.

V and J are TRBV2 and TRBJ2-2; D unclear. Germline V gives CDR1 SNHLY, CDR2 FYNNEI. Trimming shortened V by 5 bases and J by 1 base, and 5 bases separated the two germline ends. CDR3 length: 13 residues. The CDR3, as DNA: TGTGCCAGCAGTAGCAGGAACACCGGGGAGCTGTTTTTT. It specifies CASSSRNTGELFF.

The CDR3 spells CASSWPGARYF. CDR3 sequence (DNA): TGTGCCAGCAGTTGGCCGGGAGCCCGGTACTTC. The V gene is TRBV28, the J gene TRBJ2-5; a possible D gene is TRBD2 (6 bases). Germline CDR1 and CDR2: MDHEN and SYDVKM. CDR3 length: 11 amino acids. V lost 4 bases, J lost 13 bases, and 13 bases lay in between.

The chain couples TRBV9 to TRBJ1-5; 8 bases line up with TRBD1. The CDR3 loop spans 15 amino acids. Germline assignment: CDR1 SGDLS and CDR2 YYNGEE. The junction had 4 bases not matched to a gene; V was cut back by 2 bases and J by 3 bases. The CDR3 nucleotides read TGTGCCAGCAGCGTCCAGGGGGCCCCCAATCAGCCCCAGCATTTT. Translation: CASSVQGAPNQPQHF.

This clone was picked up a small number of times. The CDR3 loop reads CASSAQGSEQYF. The CDR3 DNA follows: TGTGCCAGCAGCGCGCAGGGGTCCGAGCAGTACTTC. The chain joins TRBV9 to TRBJ2-7; the D gene is possibly TRBD1 (6 bases). The ends were cut back, 3 bases at V and 6 bases at J, with 10 bases in the middle. The CDR3 extends over 12 amino acids. Germline V gene data show CDR1 as SGDLS and CDR2 as YYNGEE.